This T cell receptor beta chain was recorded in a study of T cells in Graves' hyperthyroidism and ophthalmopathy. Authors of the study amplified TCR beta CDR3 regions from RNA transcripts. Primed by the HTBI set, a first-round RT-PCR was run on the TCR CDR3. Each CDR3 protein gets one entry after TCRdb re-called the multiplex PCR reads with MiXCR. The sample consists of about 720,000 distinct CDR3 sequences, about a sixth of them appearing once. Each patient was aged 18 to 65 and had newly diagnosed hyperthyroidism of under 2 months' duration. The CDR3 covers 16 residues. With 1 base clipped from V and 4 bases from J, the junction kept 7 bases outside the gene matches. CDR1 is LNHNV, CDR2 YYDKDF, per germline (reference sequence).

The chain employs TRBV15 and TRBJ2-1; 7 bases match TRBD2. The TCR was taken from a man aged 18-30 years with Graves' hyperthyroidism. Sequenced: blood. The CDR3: CATSRAPGLSYNEQFF. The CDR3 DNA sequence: TGTGCCACCAGCAGAGCCCCGGGACTATCTTACAATGAGCAGTTCTTC.